The 7 T cell receptor beta chains given below trace back to one sample, sequenced in a study of beta chain features in type 1 diabetes. Overall study results and limits: Shorter TCRB CDR3s, moderately but significantly so, were found in Type 1 diabetes patients in all four CD4+ subsets.

Expressed TCRB transcripts were sequenced after all isolated RNA was converted to cDNA. Measured with immunoSEQ multiplex PCR; TCRdb has only the in-frame clones, and not every one. The table lists 120,000 or so clones, about a sixth of them singletons, with 2.3% in the top ten. No antigens are known for them. The sample was central memory CD4+ T cells from blood. The receptors here all came from a man between 25 and 39 years old with type 1 diabetes.

This clone turned up a few times. The chain couples TRBV7-2 to TRBJ1-4, with a tentative D call TRBD1 (6 bases). The CDR3 totals 15 residues. V was pared by 5 bases and J by 4 bases, with 14 bases between. Germline values: CDR1 SGHTA, CDR2 FQGNSA. The CDR3 sequence: CASSPGDTSNEKLFF. As DNA, the CDR3 is TGTGCCAGCAGCCCGGGGGACACCAGTAATGAAAAACTGTTTTTT.

J is TRBJ2-1 and V is TRBV4-3; 10 bases map to TRBD1. The trim removed 5 bases at V and 5 bases at J, leaving 3 bases unmatched. The germline V gene encodes CDR1 LGHNA and CDR2 YSLEER. This CDR3 has 14 residues. The CDR3 DNA is TGCGCCAGCAGCTTAGGGACAGGGGACAATGAGCAGTTCTTC. It translates to CASSLGTGDNEQFF.

This clone was seen more than once but under ten times. The J gene is TRBJ2-2, the V gene TRBV29-1; tentatively, D is TRBD2 (5 bases). There are 15 residues in the CDR3. Germline V gene sequence: CDR1 SQVTM, CDR2 ANQGSEA. V lost 2 bases, J lost 5 bases, and 15 bases lay in between. The CDR3, as DNA: TGCAGCGTTGAAAAGCTAGAAACTAGGACCGGGGAGCTGTTTTTT. Translating it yields CSVEKLETRTGELFF.

In this sample, this clone turned up a few times. The chain has TRBV7-6 and TRBJ2-7; either TRBD1 or TRBD2 may supply D (6 bases each). The V and J ends lost 1 base and 7 bases respectively, with 17 bases between them. This CDR3 has 15 residues. CDR1 and CDR2 from the germline V gene are SGHVS and FNYEAQ. The CDR3 DNA reads as TGTGCCAGCAGCTTAGTAGGTCTCCTAGGGGGGGAGCAGTACTTC. Translating it yields CASSLVGLLGGEQYF.

This clone showed up just a few times. J is TRBJ2-7 and V is TRBV28; a weak D match, TRBD1 (5 bases). CDR3 length: 14 amino acids. CDR1 and CDR2 (germline): MDHEN, SYDVKM. Between the trimmed V and J ends, which lost 3 bases and 5 bases, there was a span of 14 bases. The CDR3 DNA sequence: TGTGCCAGCAGTTTGAGGACACACCTCGACGAGCAGTACTTC. This codes for CASSLRTHLDEQYF.

This clone showed up many times. The chain uses TRBV7-2 and TRBJ2-3; no clear D. V lost 1 base and J lost 6, with 5 bases in between. Germline CDR1 is SGHTA and CDR2 is FQGNSA. The CDR3 sequence is 12 residues long. CDR3 region: CASSLDTDTQYF. CDR3 DNA sequence: TGTGCCAGCAGCTTAGACACGGATACGCAGTATTTT.

This clone showed up just a few times. The chain recombines TRBV18 with TRBJ2-1; the match to TRBD2 covers 10 bases. The CDR3 length is 16 residues. J lost 3 bases, V lost 3 bases, and 5 bases had no gene match. Germline V gene sequence: CDR1 KGHSH, CDR2 LQKENI. The CDR3 region is CASSPTLAGGYNEQFF. The CDR3 coding sequence is TGTGCCAGCTCACCCACCTTAGCGGGGGGCTACAATGAGCAGTTCTTC.